The entry below describes one T cell receptor beta chain. Its target is not known. CDR3 length: 14 amino acids. Germline loops: CDR1 SGHTA, CDR2 FQGNSA. The junction had 5 bases not matched to a gene; V was cut back by 4 bases and J by 4 bases. The time point was: pre-sensitization, week 0. Treatment described: therapeutic diphenylcyclopropenone sensitization with weekly scalp DPC. This sample stems from a study of human T cells and chemical hapten exposure. The study's findings and limits: Alopecia was present in the donors, so their immune response may differ from healthy people's.

TCRdb re-called the RACE reads through MiXCR, storing one row per CDR3 protein. The table has over 300,000 distinct CDR3 sequences, 4.5% to 6% seen once; the top ten hold roughly 2.6%. The chain recombines TRBV7-2 with TRBJ1-1; 8 bases align to TRBD1. The sequence came from a woman in her fifties or sixties with alopecia areata. Some clones in this sample may be carry-over from other donors' samples. The material was whole blood, obtained in connection with sensitization to the hapten diphenylcyclopropenone (DPC). CDR3 residues: CASSSHRGGTEAFF. The CDR3 DNA reads TGTGCCAGCAGCTCGCACAGGGGGGGCACTGAAGCTTTCTTT.